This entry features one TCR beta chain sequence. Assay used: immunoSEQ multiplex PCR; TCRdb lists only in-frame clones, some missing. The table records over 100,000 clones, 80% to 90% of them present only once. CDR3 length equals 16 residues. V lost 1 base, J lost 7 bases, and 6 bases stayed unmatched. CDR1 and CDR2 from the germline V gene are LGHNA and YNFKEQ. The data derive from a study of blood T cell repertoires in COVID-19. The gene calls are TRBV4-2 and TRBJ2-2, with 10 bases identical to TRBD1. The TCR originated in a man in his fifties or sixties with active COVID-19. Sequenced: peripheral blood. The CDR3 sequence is CASSQGGQGLDGELFF. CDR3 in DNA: TGTGCCAGCAGCCAAGGGGGACAGGGGTTGGACGGGGAGCTGTTTTTT.